This TCR beta chain was found in a study of blood T cell repertoires in COVID-19. Study information: Both acute and convalescent COVID-19 samples were obtained from the United States, Italy and Spain.

Residents of 24 US areas, aged about 18 to 89 years, made up the participants. Original data processing: Amplified reference gene primers provided the basis for estimating nucleated cell counts. TCRdb keeps only in-frame clones here, not all; method: immunoSEQ multiplex PCR. V and J calls and clone size come straight from that table; D and trimming were deduced from the DNA. The repertoire holds about 280,000 clones, with 75% to 90% as singletons. Sample: PBMCs or T cells enriched from blood (not recorded which). This TCR came from a woman aged 45-60 years who had recovered from COVID-19.

CDR3 amino acids: CASSIVLARNTDTQYF. The CDR3 DNA is TGTGCCAGTAGTATAGTACTAGCGCGAAACACAGATACGCAGTATTTT. The genes are TRBV19 and TRBJ2-3; 7 bases agree with TRBD2. Trimming at V came to 1 base and at J to 2 bases, leaving 6 bases not matched to a gene. The CDR3 totals 16 residues. Germline values: CDR1 LNHDA, CDR2 SQIVND (reference sequence).